This T cell receptor (beta chain) was identified during a study of T-cell memory formation after mild COVID-19. Study-wide points: In pre-infection memory, a portion of responding clones appeared, which suggested that cross-reactive memory joined.

5'RACE primed from the constant segment yielded TCR alpha and TCR beta cDNA libraries bearing sample barcodes and UMIs. TCRdb reprocessed the 5' RACE reads via MiXCR and lists one record per CDR3 protein. The repertoire holds 500,000 to 600,000 distinct CDR3 sequences, around 17% seen once, with 12% in the top ten. This clonotype appeared a few times. The antigen is unknown. Trimming shortened V by 5 bases and J by 3 bases, and 14 bases separated the two germline ends. The CDR3 runs 14 residues. CDR1 is SGHVS and CDR2 is FNYEAQ in the germline V gene. The sequence came from an adult woman who had mild COVID-19 (a few samples of this study predate the infection). Cell type and time point are not known. This chain links TRBV7-6 with TRBJ2-7, with D possibly being TRBD1 (6 bases). The sequencing input was PBMCs or a T cell subset sorted from them (not recorded which). CDR3 loop: CASSPLTGYYEQYF. CDR3 coding DNA: TGTGCCAGCAGCCCATTGACAGGATACTACGAGCAGTACTTC.